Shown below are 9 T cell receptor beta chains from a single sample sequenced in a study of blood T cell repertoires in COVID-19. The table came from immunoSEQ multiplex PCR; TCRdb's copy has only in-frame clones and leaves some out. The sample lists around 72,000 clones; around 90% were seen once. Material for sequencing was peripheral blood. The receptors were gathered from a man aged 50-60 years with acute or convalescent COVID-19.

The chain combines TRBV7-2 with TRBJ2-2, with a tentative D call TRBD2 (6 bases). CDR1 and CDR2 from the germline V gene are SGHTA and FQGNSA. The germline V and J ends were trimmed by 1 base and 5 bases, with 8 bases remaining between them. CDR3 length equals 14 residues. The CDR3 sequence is CASSLGGVTGELFF. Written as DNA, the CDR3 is TGTGCCAGCAGCTTAGGGGGGGTTACCGGGGAGCTGTTTTTT. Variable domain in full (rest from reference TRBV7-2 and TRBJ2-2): GAGVSQSPSNKVTEKGKDVELRCDPISGHTALYWYRQSLGQGLEFLIYFQGNSAPDKSGLPSDRFSAERTGGSVSTLTIQRTQQEDSAVYLCASSLGGVTGELFFGEGSRLTVL.

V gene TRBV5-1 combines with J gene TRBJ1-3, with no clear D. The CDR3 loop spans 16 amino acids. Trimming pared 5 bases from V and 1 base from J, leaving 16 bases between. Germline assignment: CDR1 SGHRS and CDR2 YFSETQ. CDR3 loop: CASSRVQQQSGNTIYF. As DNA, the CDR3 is TGCGCCAGCAGTCGAGTACAGCAGCAATCTGGAAACACCATATATTTT.

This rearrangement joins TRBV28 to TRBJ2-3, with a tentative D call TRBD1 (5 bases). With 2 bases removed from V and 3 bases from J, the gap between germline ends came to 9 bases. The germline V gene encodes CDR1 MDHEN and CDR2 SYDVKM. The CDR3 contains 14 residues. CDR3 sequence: CASSLLGRTDTQYF. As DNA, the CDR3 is TGTGCCAGCAGTTTACTGGGGCGGACAGATACGCAGTATTTT.

The CDR3 nucleotides read TGTGCCAGCAGTTACTCGGACAGACGAGACACTGAAGCTTTCTTT. Amino acids: CASSYSDRRDTEAFF. The genes are TRBV6-5 and TRBJ1-1, with D possibly TRBD1 on 6 matching bases. Germline V gene sequence: CDR1 MNHEY, CDR2 SVGAGI. Between the trimmed V and J ends, which lost 0 bases and 3 bases, there was a span of 11 bases. The CDR3 has 15 residues.

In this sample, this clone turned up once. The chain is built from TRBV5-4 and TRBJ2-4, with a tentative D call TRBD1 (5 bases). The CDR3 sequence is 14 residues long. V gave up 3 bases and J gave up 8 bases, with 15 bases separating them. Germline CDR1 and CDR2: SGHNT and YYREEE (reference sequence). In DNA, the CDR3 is TGTGCCAGCAGCTCCCAAGGGGAATCGGACATTCAGTACTTC. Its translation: CASSSQGESDIQYF.

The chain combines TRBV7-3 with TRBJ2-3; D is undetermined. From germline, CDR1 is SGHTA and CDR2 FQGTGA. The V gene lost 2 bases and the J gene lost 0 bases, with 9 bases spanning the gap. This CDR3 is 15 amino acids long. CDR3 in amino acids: CASSLYKISTDTQYF. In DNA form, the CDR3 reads TGTGCCAGCAGCTTATACAAGATCAGCACAGATACGCAGTATTTT.

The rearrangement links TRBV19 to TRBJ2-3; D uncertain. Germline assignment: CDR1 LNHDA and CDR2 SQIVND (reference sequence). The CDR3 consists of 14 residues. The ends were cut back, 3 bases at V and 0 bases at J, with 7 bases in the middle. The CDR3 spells CASSMYGSTDTQYF. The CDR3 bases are TGTGCCAGTAGTATGTACGGGAGCACAGATACGCAGTATTTT.

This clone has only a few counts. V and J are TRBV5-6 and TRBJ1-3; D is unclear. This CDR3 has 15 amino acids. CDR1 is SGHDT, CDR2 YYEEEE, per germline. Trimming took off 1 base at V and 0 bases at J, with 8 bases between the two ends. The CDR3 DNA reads TGTGCCAGCAGCTTGAACATCCTCTCTGGAAACACCATATATTTT. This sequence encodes CASSLNILSGNTIYF.

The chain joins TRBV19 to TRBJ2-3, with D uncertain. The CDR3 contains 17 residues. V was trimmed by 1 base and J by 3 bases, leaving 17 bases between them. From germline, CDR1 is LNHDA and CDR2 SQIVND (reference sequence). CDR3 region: CASSIVSLRRKTDTQYF. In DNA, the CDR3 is TGTGCCAGTAGTATAGTTAGCCTGCGGCGAAAAACAGATACGCAGTATTTT.